These T cell receptor beta chains were read from a single sample in a study of shared clonotypes between healthy human individuals. Using immunoSEQ multiplex PCR, the repertoire was profiled, and TCRdb retains in-frame clones only, with some absent. The data hold over 2,000,000 clones, with 90% to 95% observed a single time. Sequenced material: naive CD8+ T cells from PBMCs. The receptors shown here come from a man aged 18 to 30 in good health. Some clones in this sample may be carry-over from other donors' samples. CDR3s include the opening cysteine and the closing phenylalanine or tryptophan. The D gene is left open where the match is weak.

V gene: TRBV5-6
D gene: -
J gene: TRBJ2-2
CDR3 protein: CASSFSENTGELFF
CDR3 DNA: TGTGCCAGCAGCTTTTCCGAGAACACCGGGGAGCTGTTTTTT

V gene: TRBV30
D gene: TRBD2
J gene: TRBJ2-7
CDR3 protein: CACPRTSGFYEQYF
CDR3 DNA: TGTGCCTGCCCTCGGACTAGCGGGTTCTACGAGCAGTACTTC

V gene: TRBV11-2
D gene: -
J gene: TRBJ1-5
CDR3 protein: CASSLDGAVGFSNQPQHF
CDR3 DNA: TGTGCCAGCAGCTTAGATGGGGCAGTGGGATTTAGCAATCAGCCCCAGCATTTT

V gene: TRBV19
D gene: -
J gene: TRBJ2-3
CDR3 protein: CASSTMDRLSTDTQYF
CDR3 DNA: TGTGCCAGTAGTACCATGGACAGATTAAGCACAGATACGCAGTATTTT

V gene: TRBV27
D gene: -
J gene: TRBJ1-5
CDR3 protein: CASSFGPGPYSNQPQHF
CDR3 DNA: -

V gene: TRBV5-4
D gene: TRBD1
J gene: TRBJ2-7
CDR3 protein: CASSLSQGSYEQYF
CDR3 DNA: TGTGCCAGCAGCTTGTCACAGGGGTCCTACGAGCAGTACTTC

V gene: TRBV5-6
D gene: -
J gene: TRBJ2-7
CDR3 protein: CASSAASYEQYF
CDR3 DNA: TGTGCCAGCAGCGCTGCCTCCTACGAGCAGTACTTC

V gene: TRBV28
D gene: -
J gene: TRBJ2-7
CDR3 protein: CASNRWAENYEQYF
CDR3 DNA: TGTGCCAGCAACCGATGGGCGGAAAACTACGAGCAGTACTTC

V gene: TRBV7-9
D gene: -
J gene: TRBJ2-4
CDR3 protein: CASSHRWGMEAKNIQYF
CDR3 DNA: TGTGCCAGCAGTCACAGATGGGGAATGGAAGCCAAAAACATTCAGTACTTC

V gene: TRBV27
D gene: TRBD1
J gene: TRBJ1-1
CDR3 protein: CASSNTQGRTEAFF
CDR3 DNA: TGTGCCAGCAGTAATACACAGGGGCGGACTGAAGCTTTCTTT

V gene: TRBV10-1
D gene: TRBD1
J gene: TRBJ1-2
CDR3 protein: CARQGSAYGYTF
CDR3 DNA: TGCGCCCGACAGGGGTCGGCCTATGGCTACACCTTC

V gene: TRBV5-5
D gene: -
J gene: TRBJ2-1
CDR3 protein: CASSSELAAYNEQFF
CDR3 DNA: TGTGCCAGCAGCTCCGAATTAGCGGCATACAATGAGCAGTTCTTC

V gene: TRBV6-5
D gene: TRBD1
J gene: TRBJ2-7
CDR3 protein: CASSPLTGAEQYF
CDR3 DNA: TGTGCCAGCAGTCCACTAACAGGGGCAGAGCAGTACTTC

V gene: TRBV4-3
D gene: -
J gene: TRBJ1-1
CDR3 protein: CASSQDGGGSTEAFF
CDR3 DNA: TGCGCCAGCAGCCAAGATGGCGGGGGGAGCACTGAAGCTTTCTTT

V gene: TRBV4-1
D gene: -
J gene: TRBJ1-5
CDR3 protein: CASSQGAVQPQHF
CDR3 DNA: TGCGCCAGCAGCCAAGGGGCGGTACAGCCCCAGCATTTT

V gene: TRBV19
D gene: -
J gene: TRBJ1-4
CDR3 protein: CASSIDPLMHEKLFF
CDR3 DNA: TGTGCCAGTAGTATAGACCCTCTGATGCATGAAAAACTGTTTTTT

V gene: TRBV29-1
D gene: -
J gene: TRBJ1-1
CDR3 protein: CSTSGGVGGTEAFF
CDR3 DNA: TGCAGCACCAGCGGGGGGGTCGGGGGCACTGAAGCTTTCTTT